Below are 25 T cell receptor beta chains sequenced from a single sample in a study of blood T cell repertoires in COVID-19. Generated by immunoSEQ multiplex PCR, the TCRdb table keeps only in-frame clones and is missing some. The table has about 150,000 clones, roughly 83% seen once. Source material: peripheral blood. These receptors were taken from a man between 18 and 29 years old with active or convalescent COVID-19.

Written as DNA, the CDR3 is TGCAGCTCGGAAGAGGGTGGCACCATATATTTT. Translating gives CSSEEGGTIYF. The chain recombines TRBV29-1 with TRBJ1-3; unclear D gene. V gave up 8 bases and J gave up 9 bases, with 14 bases separating them. Germline CDR1 SQVTM, CDR2 ANQGSEA. The CDR3 sequence is 11 residues long.

CDR3 coding DNA: TGCGCCAGCAGCTTGGTGGCTAGCGGAACAGATACGCAGTATTTT. It is translated as CASSLVASGTDTQYF. This chain connects TRBV5-1 to TRBJ2-3; 7 bases are a match to TRBD2. The germline V gene encodes CDR1 SGHRS and CDR2 YFSETQ. The CDR3 loop spans 15 amino acids. The J segment lost 3 bases and the V segment lost 0 bases, leaving 4 bases of the junction unmatched.

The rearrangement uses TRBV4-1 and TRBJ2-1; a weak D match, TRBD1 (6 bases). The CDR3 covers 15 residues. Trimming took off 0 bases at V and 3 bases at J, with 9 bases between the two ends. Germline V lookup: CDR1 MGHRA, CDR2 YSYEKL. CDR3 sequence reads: CASSQERDNYNEQFF. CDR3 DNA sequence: TGCGCCAGCAGCCAAGAAAGGGACAACTACAATGAGCAGTTCTTC.

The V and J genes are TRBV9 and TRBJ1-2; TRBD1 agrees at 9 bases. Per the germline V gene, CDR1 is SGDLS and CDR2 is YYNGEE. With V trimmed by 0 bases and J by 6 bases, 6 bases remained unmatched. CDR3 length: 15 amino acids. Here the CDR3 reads CASSVGDRARDGYTF. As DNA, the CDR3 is TGTGCCAGCAGCGTAGGGGACAGGGCAAGGGATGGCTACACCTTC.

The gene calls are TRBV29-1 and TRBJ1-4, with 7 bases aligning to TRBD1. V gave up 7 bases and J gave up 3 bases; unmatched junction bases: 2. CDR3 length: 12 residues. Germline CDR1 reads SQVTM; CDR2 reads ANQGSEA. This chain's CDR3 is CSAGGANEKLFF. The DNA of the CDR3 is TGCAGCGCAGGGGGAGCTAATGAAAAACTGTTTTTT.

The CDR3 nucleotides read TGTGCCAGCAGCGTAGGACAGATAAACACTGAAGCTTTCTTT. It translates to CASSVGQINTEAFF. This chain connects TRBV9 to TRBJ1-1; TRBD1 might be the D (5 bases). Germline values: CDR1 SGDLS, CDR2 YYNGEE. The CDR3 consists of 14 residues. Trimming took 0 bases from V and 2 from J, leaving 8 bases between them.

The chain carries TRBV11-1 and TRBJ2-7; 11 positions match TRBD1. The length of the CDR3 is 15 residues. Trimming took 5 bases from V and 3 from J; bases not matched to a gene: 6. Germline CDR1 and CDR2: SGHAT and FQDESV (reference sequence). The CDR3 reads CASSGRDRGSYEQYF. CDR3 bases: TGTGCCAGCAGCGGCCGGGACAGGGGGAGCTACGAGCAGTACTTC.

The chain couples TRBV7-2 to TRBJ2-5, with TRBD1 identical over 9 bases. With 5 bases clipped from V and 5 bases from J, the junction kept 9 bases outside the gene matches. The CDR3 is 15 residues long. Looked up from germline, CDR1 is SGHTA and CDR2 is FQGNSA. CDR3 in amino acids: CASSAGTGRVETQYF. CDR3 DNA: TGTGCCAGCAGCGCTGGGACAGGGCGGGTGGAGACCCAGTACTTC. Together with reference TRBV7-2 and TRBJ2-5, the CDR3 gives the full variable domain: GAGVSQSPSNKVTEKGKDVELRCDPISGHTALYWYRQSLGQGLEFLIYFQGNSAPDKSGLPSDRFSAERTGGSVSTLTIQRTQQEDSAVYLCASSAGTGRVETQYFGPGTRLLVL.

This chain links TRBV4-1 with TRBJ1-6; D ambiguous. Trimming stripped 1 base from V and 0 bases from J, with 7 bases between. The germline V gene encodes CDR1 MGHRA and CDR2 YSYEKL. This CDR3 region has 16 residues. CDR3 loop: CASSQVSGSYNSPLHF. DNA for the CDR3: TGCGCCAGCAGCCAAGTTTCCGGCTCCTATAATTCACCCCTCCACTTT.

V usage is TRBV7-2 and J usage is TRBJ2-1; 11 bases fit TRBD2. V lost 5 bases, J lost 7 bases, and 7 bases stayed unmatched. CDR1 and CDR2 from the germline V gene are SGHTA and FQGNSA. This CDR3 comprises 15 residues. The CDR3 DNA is TGTGCCAGCAGCCCGTATCTAGCGGGAGGAAATGAGCAGTTCTTC. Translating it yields CASSPYLAGGNEQFF. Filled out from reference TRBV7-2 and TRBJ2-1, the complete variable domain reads GAGVSQSPSNKVTEKGKDVELRCDPISGHTALYWYRQSLGQGLEFLIYFQGNSAPDKSGLPSDRFSAERTGGSVSTLTIQRTQQEDSAVYLCASSPYLAGGNEQFFGPGTRLTVL.

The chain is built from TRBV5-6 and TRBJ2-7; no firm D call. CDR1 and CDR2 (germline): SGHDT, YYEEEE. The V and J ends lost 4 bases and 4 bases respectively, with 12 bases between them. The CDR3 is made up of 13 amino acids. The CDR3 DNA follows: TGTGCCAGCAGCCTGGGCAGGCCATACGAGCAGTACTTC. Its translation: CASSLGRPYEQYF.

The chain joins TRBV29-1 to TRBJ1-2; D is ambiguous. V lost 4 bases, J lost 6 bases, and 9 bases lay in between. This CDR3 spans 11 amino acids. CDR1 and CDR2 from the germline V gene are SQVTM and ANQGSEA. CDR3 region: CSVVGLDGYTF. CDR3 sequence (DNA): TGCAGCGTTGTCGGGTTGGATGGCTACACCTTC.

In nucleotides, the CDR3 is TGTGCCACCGCGCAGCGTGACCTTGAAAAACTGTTTTTT. Protein: CATAQRDLEKLFF. J is TRBJ1-4 and V is TRBV15; the D is unclear. Trimming left V 8 bases short and J 7 bases short, with 14 bases between. The CDR3 length is 13 residues. Germline V gene data show CDR1 as LNHNV and CDR2 as YYDKDF (reference sequence).

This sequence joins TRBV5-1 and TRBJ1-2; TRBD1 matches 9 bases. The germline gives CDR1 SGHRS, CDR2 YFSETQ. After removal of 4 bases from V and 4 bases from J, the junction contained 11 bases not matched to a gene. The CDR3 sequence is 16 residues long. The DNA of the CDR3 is TGCGCCAGCAGCCCTGACCCAGACAGGGGGACCTATGGCTACACCTTC. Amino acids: CASSPDPDRGTYGYTF.

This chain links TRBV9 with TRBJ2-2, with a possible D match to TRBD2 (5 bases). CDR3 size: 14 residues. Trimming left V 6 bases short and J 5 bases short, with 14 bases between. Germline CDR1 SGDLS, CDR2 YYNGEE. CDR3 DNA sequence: TGTGCCAGCAAAGTGGGAGCGGAGACCGGGGAGCTGTTTTTT. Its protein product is CASKVGAETGELFF.

The CDR3 is CASSRQGDEQYF. For the CDR3, the DNA is TGTGCCAGCAGCCGACAGGGAGACGAGCAGTACTTC. This chain connects TRBV4-2 to TRBJ2-7; TRBD1 matches at 7 bases. Looked up from germline, CDR1 is LGHNA and CDR2 is YNFKEQ. CDR3 length: 12 amino acids. The J segment lost 5 bases and the V segment lost 4 bases, leaving 2 bases of the junction unmatched.

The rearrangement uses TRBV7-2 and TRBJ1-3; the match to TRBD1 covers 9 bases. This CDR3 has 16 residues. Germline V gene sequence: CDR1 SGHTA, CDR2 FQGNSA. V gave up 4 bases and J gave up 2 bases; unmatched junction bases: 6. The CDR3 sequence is CASSYRQGDAGNTIYF. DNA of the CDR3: TGTGCCAGCAGCTACCGACAGGGGGACGCTGGAAACACCATATATTTT.

This CDR3 is CASSPGQQLEQYF. The CDR3 DNA reads TGTGCCAGCTCACCGGGACAGCAGTTGGAGCAGTACTTC. The chain recombines TRBV18 with TRBJ2-7; 7 positions agree with TRBD1. Trimming cost V 3 bases and J 7 bases; bases outside gene matches: 6. The CDR3 length is 13 residues. Germline V gene sequence: CDR1 KGHSH, CDR2 LQKENI. Filled out from reference TRBV18 and TRBJ2-7, the complete variable domain reads NAGVMQNPRHLVRRRGQEARLRCSPMKGHSHVYWYRQLPEEGLKFMVYLQKENIIDESGMPKERFSAEFPKEGPSILRIQQVVRGDSAAYFCASSPGQQLEQYFGPGTRLTVT.

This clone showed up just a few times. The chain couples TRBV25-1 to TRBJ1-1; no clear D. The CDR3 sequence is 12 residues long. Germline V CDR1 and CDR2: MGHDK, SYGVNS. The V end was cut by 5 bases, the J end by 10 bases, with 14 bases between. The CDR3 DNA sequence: TGTGCCAGCAGTCCTATTCGAGGGAGAGCTTTCTTT. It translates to CASSPIRGRAFF. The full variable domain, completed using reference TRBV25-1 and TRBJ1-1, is EADIYQTPRYLVIGTGKKITLECSQTMGHDKMYWYQQDPGMELHLIHYSYGVNSTEKGDLSSESTVSRIRTEHFPLTLESARPSHTSQYLCASSPIRGRAFFGQGTRLTVV.

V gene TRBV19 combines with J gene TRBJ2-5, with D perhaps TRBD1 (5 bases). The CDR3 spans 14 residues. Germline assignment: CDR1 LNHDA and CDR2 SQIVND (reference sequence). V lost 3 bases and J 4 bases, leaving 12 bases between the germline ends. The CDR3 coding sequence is TGTGCCAGTAGTATGGGGCTGGAGCGAGAGACCCAGTACTTC. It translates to CASSMGLERETQYF.

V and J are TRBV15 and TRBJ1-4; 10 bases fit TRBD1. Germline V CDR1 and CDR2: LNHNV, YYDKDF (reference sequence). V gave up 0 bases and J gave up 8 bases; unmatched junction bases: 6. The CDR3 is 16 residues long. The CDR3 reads CATSRDLTGGREKLFF. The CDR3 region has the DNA TGTGCCACCAGCAGAGACCTGACAGGGGGCAGGGAAAAACTGTTTTTT.

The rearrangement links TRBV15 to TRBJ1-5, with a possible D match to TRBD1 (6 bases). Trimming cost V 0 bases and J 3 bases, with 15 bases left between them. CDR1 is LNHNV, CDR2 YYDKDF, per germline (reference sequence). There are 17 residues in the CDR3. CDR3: CATSRDFGGAVNQPQHF. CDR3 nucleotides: TGTGCCACCAGCAGAGATTTTGGGGGGGCCGTCAATCAGCCCCAGCATTTT.

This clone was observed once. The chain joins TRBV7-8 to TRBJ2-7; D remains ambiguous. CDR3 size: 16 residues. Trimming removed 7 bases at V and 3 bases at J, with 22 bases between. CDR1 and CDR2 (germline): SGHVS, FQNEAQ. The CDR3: CASTRHRVPINYEQYF. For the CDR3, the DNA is TGTGCCAGCACCCGGCACCGGGTCCCAATCAACTACGAGCAGTACTTC.

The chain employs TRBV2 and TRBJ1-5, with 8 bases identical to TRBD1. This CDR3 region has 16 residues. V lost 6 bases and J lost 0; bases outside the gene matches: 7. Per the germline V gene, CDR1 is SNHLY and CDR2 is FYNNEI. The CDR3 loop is CASRGGTGLSNQPQHF. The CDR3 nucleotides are TGTGCCAGCAGGGGGGGGACAGGCCTTAGCAATCAGCCCCAGCATTTT.

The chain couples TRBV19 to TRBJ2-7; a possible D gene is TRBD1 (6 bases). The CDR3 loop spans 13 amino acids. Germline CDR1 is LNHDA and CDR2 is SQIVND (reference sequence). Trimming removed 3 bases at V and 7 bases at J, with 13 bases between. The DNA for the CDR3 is TGTGCCAGTAGTATCGCGGACAGATGGGAGCAGTACTTC. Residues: CASSIADRWEQYF.